Listed below are T cell receptor beta chains from one sample, sequenced in a study of T cell responses to AZD1222 COVID-19 vaccine. Sequencing used immunoSEQ multiplex PCR; TCRdb keeps in-frame clones, though not all of them. In the table there are 150,000 or so clones, approximately 94% of which are singletons. This specimen consisted of peripheral blood, obtained on day 0 of AZD1222 vaccination. The receptors here all came from an adult in good health. The CDR3 runs from the conserved cysteine through the conserved F or W. Each record gives: D gene, J gene, clone size, V gene, CDR3 length, CDR3 DNA, CDR3 protein. D genes are given only for firm matches. Where a row states a size, it is once, few, many or the class of an expanded clone; other rows omit it.

D: NA
J: TRBJ2-7
size: NA
V: TRBV7-9
length: 15
DNA: TGTGCCAGCAGCTCTTCCGGGACCGGAGAAGCCGAGCAGTACTTC
CDR3: CASSSSGTGEAEQYF

D: NA
J: TRBJ2-1
size: few
V: TRBV2
length: 15
DNA: TGTGCCAGCCGGCTGGGGGGTGGCTCCTACAATGAGCAGTTCTTC
CDR3: CASRLGGGSYNEQFF

D: NA
J: TRBJ1-1
size: NA
V: TRBV2
length: 13
DNA: TGTGCCAGCAGCGTGGGCCCGAACACTGAAGCTTTCTTT
CDR3: CASSVGPNTEAFF

D: TRBD2
J: TRBJ2-5
size: NA
V: TRBV7-6
length: 15
DNA: TGTGCCAGCAGTCGTAGCGGGACCCCGCAAGAGACCCAGTACTTC
CDR3: CASSRSGTPQETQYF

D: NA
J: TRBJ1-1
size: NA
V: TRBV18
length: 12
DNA: TGTGCCAGCTCACTCATGAACACTGAAGCTTTCTTT
CDR3: CASSLMNTEAFF

D: NA
J: TRBJ1-1
size: NA
V: TRBV9
length: 14
DNA: TGTGCCAGCAGCAAGGGGTCAATGAACACTGAAGCTTTCTTT
CDR3: CASSKGSMNTEAFF

D: TRBD1
J: TRBJ1-6
size: NA
V: TRBV7-3
length: 15
DNA: TGTGCCAGCAGCCAACAAGGACAGGGCGGTTCACCCCTCCACTTT
CDR3: CASSQQGQGGSPLHF

D: NA
J: TRBJ2-5
size: once
V: TRBV6-2/TRBV6-3
length: 14
DNA: TGTGCCAGCAGTTACAGGGGGGCGTTAGAGACCCAGTACTTC
CDR3: CASSYRGALETQYF

D: TRBD1
J: TRBJ2-7
size: NA
V: TRBV5-4
length: 15
DNA: TGTGCCAGCAGCTTTTTCGACAGGGAGTCCTACGAGCAGTACTTC
CDR3: CASSFFDRESYEQYF

D: NA
J: TRBJ1-1
size: NA
V: TRBV5-4
length: 12
DNA: TGTGCCCTCTCGGCCCTGAACACTGAAGCTTTCTTT
CDR3: CALSALNTEAFF

D: TRBD1
J: TRBJ1-2
size: once
V: TRBV5-1
length: 15
DNA: TGCGCCAGCAGCCCTTTGCGACAGGGAGCCTATGGCTACACCTTC
CDR3: CASSPLRQGAYGYTF

D: NA
J: TRBJ2-7
size: NA
V: TRBV9
length: 15
DNA: TGTGCCAGCAGCGTAGAGGCAGGTCTCTCCTACGAGCAGTACTTC
CDR3: CASSVEAGLSYEQYF

D: TRBD2
J: TRBJ2-1
size: NA
V: TRBV11-2
length: 16
DNA: TGTGCCAGCAGCTTAGCCAGCGGGGGGACGAACAATGAGCAGTTCTTC
CDR3: CASSLASGGTNNEQFF

D: NA
J: TRBJ1-5
size: few
V: TRBV4-1
length: 14
DNA: TGCGCCAGCAGCCAAGGTCCGATCAATCAGCCCCAGCATTTT
CDR3: CASSQGPINQPQHF

D: TRBD1
J: TRBJ1-3
size: NA
V: TRBV27
length: 14
DNA: TGTGCCTCCCAAGGACAGGGGAAGGGAAACACCATATATTTT
CDR3: CASQGQGKGNTIYF

D: TRBD1
J: TRBJ1-1
size: NA
V: TRBV7-8
length: 15
DNA: TGTGCCAGCAGCGTCACAGGGGGAGGGGGCACTGAAGCTTTCTTT
CDR3: CASSVTGGGGTEAFF

D: NA
J: TRBJ2-3
size: NA
V: TRBV18
length: 15
DNA: TGTGCCAGCTCACCCCCATGGACTAGCACAGATACGCAGTATTTT
CDR3: CASSPPWTSTDTQYF

D: TRBD2
J: TRBJ2-1
size: NA
V: TRBV2
length: 15
DNA: TGTGCCAGCAGTGAAACTCGCGGGAGGGGGAATGAGCAGTTCTTC
CDR3: CASSETRGRGNEQFF

D: NA
J: TRBJ1-1
size: NA
V: TRBV27
length: 16
DNA: TGTGCCAGCAGTTTCTCAGGGATCTTAGCGGGTACTGAAGCTTTCTTT
CDR3: CASSFSGILAGTEAFF

D: TRBD1
J: TRBJ1-1
size: NA
V: TRBV19
length: 15
DNA: TGTGCCAGCCATGGACAGGGAAAGGGGACGGATGAAGCTTTCTTT
CDR3: CASHGQGKGTDEAFF

D: NA
J: TRBJ2-3
size: NA
V: TRBV7-9
length: 12
DNA: TGTGCCAGCAGCACCATAGTGGATACGCAGTATTTT
CDR3: CASSTIVDTQYF

D: TRBD2
J: TRBJ2-7
size: NA
V: TRBV4-2
length: 17
DNA: TGTGCCAGCAGCCAAGAGGGACTAGCGGGGCACTCCTACGAGCAGTACTTC
CDR3: CASSQEGLAGHSYEQYF

D: NA
J: TRBJ1-4
size: NA
V: TRBV11-1
length: 13
DNA: TGTGCCAGCAGCTTGGGGTTGGAAGAAAAACTGTTTTTT
CDR3: CASSLGLEEKLFF

D: NA
J: TRBJ2-1
size: NA
V: TRBV11-3
length: 12
DNA: TGTGCCAGCAGCTTACCAGGAAGCCCCCAGTTCTTC
CDR3: CASSLPGSPQFF

D: NA
J: TRBJ1-5
size: NA
V: TRBV5-1
length: 13
DNA: TGCGCCAGCAGCTCGGGGCCGGATCAGCCCCAGCATTTT
CDR3: CASSSGPDQPQHF

D: TRBD1
J: TRBJ2-1
size: NA
V: TRBV5-1
length: 14
DNA: TGCGCCAGCAGCCTACAGGGGCCCTACAATGAGCAGTTCTTC
CDR3: CASSLQGPYNEQFF

D: TRBD1
J: TRBJ2-7
size: NA
V: TRBV5-6
length: 14
DNA: TGTGCCAGCCGGCAAACAGGGGGCATCGACGAGCAGTACTTC
CDR3: CASRQTGGIDEQYF

D: NA
J: TRBJ1-2
size: NA
V: TRBV29-1
length: 12
DNA: TGCAGCGTTGGTGGCCTACCACATGGCTACACCTTC
CDR3: CSVGGLPHGYTF

D: TRBD1
J: TRBJ1-5
size: NA
V: TRBV7-9
length: 16
DNA: TGTGCCAGCAGCGCCCAAGGACAGGTATCAAATCAGCCCCAGCATTTT
CDR3: CASSAQGQVSNQPQHF

D: NA
J: TRBJ1-1
size: NA
V: TRBV5-1
length: 14
DNA: TGCGCCAGCAGCCAACAGGGATGGAACACTGAAGCTTTCTTT
CDR3: CASSQQGWNTEAFF

D: NA
J: TRBJ1-5
size: NA
V: TRBV27
length: 13
DNA: TGTGCCAGCAGTTTCGATAGCAATCAGCCCCAGCATTTT
CDR3: CASSFDSNQPQHF

D: NA
J: TRBJ1-1
size: NA
V: TRBV7-6
length: 14
DNA: TGTGCCAGCAGCCCAATAGGGTTGCACACTGAAGCTTTCTTT
CDR3: CASSPIGLHTEAFF